The present T cell receptor (beta chain) was sequenced within a study of cytomegalovirus exposure and HLA in healthy donors. This clone was seen just once. Its antigen remains unknown. Both 60 Vbeta primers and 13 Jbeta primers went into the PCR. Method: immunoSEQ multiplex PCR; TCRdb's copy keeps in-frame clones and lacks some. Among about 300,000 clones listed, more than 80% were seen once. The study, taken as a whole, reports: With DRB1 most and HLA-C fewest, TCR association rates differed between HLA loci in a later analysis. In a later analysis, at a false discovery rate of 0.05, 16,951 TCR beta sequences were associated with HLA alleles.

CDR3 size: 16 residues. Germline loops: CDR1 LNHNV, CDR2 YYDKDF (reference sequence). Unmatched junction bases numbered 8, after V lost 6 bases and J lost 2 bases. The donors comprised healthy bone marrow donors. The sample taken for sequencing was PBMCs. The rearrangement uses TRBV15 and TRBJ2-7; 12 bases match TRBD2. The receptor was derived from a man aged 40-55 years in good health and CMV-seropositive. The CDR3 bases are TGTGCCACCAGTCCTGGACTAGCGGGAACCGCCTACGAGCAGTACTTC. Its protein product is CATSPGLAGTAYEQYF. Variable domain in full (rest from reference TRBV15 and TRBJ2-7): DAMVIQNPRYQVTQFGKPVTLSCSQTLNHNVMYWYQQKSSQAPKLLFHYYDKDFNNEADTPDNFQSRRPNTSFCFLDIRSPGLGDTAMYLCATSPGLAGTAYEQYFGPGTRLTVT.